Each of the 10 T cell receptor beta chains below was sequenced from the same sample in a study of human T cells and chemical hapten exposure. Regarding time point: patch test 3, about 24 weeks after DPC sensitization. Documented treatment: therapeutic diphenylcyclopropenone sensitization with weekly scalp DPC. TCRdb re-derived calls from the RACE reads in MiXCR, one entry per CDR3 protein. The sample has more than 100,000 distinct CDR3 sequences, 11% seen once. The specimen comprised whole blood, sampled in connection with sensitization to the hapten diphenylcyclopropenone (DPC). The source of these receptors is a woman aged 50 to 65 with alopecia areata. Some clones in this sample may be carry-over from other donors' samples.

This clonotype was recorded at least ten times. CDR3 nucleotides: TGTGCCAGCAGCCAAGATATAGCGGGAGTAAGTGAGCAGTTCTTC. It codes for CASSQDIAGVSEQFF. The rearrangement links TRBV4-2 to TRBJ2-1; TRBD2 aligns across 9 bases. Germline loops: CDR1 LGHNA, CDR2 YNFKEQ. The CDR3 sequence is 15 residues long. The V segment lost 0 bases and the J segment 9 bases; nucleotides outside the gene matches: 6.

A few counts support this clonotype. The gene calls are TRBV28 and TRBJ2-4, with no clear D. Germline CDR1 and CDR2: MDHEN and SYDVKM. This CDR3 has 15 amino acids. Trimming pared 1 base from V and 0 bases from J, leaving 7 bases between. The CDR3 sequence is CASSLFGLAKNIQYF. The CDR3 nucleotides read TGTGCCAGCAGTTTATTTGGGCTAGCCAAAAACATTCAGTACTTC.

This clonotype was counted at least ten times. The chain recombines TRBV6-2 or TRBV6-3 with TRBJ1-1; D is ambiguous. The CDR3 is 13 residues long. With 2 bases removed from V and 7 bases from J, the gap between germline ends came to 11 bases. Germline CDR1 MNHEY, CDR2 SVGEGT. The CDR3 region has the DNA TGTGCCAGCAGTTACCGCGTGCCGGGTGAAGCTTTCTTT. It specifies CASSYRVPGEAFF.

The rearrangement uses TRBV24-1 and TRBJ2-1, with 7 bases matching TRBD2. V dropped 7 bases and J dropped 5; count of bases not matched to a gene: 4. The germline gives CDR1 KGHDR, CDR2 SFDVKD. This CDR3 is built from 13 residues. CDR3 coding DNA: TGTGCCACCAGACAAGCGGGGAACAATGAGCAGTTCTTC. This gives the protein CATRQAGNNEQFF.

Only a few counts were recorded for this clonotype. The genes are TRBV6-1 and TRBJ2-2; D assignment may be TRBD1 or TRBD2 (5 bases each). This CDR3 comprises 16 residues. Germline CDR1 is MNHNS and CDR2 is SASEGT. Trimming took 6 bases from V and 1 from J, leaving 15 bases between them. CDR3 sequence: CASSALVRVNTGELFF. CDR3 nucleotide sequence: TGTGCCAGCAGCGCACTAGTCAGGGTGAACACCGGGGAGCTGTTTTTT.

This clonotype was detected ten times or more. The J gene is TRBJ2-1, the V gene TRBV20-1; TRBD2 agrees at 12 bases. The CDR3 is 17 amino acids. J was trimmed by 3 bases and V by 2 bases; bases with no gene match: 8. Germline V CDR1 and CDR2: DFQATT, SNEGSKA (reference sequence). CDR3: CSARPSGGAARYNEQFF. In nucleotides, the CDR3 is TGCAGTGCTAGACCTAGCGGGGGGGCCGCGCGCTACAATGAGCAGTTCTTC.

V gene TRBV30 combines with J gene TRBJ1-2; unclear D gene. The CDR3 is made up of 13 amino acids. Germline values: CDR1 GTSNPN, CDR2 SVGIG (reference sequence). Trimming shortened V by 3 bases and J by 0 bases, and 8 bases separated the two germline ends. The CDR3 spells CAWRSRANYGYTF. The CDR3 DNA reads TGTGCCTGGAGGTCCAGAGCTAACTATGGCTACACCTTC.

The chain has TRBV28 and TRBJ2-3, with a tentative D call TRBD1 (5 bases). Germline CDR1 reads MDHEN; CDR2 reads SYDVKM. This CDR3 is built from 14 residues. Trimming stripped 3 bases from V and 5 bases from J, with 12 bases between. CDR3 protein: CASSFAGQGDTQYF. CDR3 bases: TGTGCCAGCAGTTTTGCCGGACAAGGAGATACGCAGTATTTT.

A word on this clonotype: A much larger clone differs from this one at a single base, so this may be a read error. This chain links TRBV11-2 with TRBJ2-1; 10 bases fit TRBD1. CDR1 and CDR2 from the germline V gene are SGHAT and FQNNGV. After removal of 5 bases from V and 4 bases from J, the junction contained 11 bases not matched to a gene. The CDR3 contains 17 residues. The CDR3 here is CASSPSAGTGDYNEQFF. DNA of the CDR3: TGTGCCAGCAGCCCAAGCGCCGGGACAGGGGATTACAATGAGCAGTTCTTC.

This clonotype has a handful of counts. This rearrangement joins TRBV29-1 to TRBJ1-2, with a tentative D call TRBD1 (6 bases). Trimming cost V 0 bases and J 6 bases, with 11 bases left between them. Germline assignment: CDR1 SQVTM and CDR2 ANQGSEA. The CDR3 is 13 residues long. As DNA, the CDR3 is TGCAGCGTTGAAGATACGGCAGGGGATGGCTACACCTTC. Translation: CSVEDTAGDGYTF.